This T cell receptor (beta chain) was observed in a study of human T cells and chemical hapten exposure (dated by TCRdb to 2020 to 2023). Regarding the research as a whole: Libraries were combined into a pool for sequencing, and differences in TCR yield between samples came mainly from small differences in library volumes within the pool. This study followed changes in the peripheral blood TCR repertoire in vivo during primary and secondary sensitization of alopecia patients to the hapten diphenylcyclopropenone (DPC). Each blood RNA sample was used to sequence both TCR alpha and TCR beta chains. What the study reported, not specific to this receptor: Repeated subsampling changed both the strength of the expansion versus patch-test correlation and the threshold at which that correlation became significant. DPC sensitization did not change how many TCRs were above 1 in 1000 frequency, and no evidence was found of alterations in global repertoire structure.

Libraries were prepared through 5' RACE. Sequencing used an Illumina MiSeq. Library preparation attached unique molecular identifiers to individual cDNA molecules for quantitative, reproducible TCR counting. Per the authors' processing: The median number of TCRs per sample was roughly 100,000, ranging from roughly 23,224 to 690,600. V, J and CDR3 annotation of the TCR reads was carried out using the Decombinator software suite. Every sample was subsampled to the same number of TCRs (28,000) for the PS versus PT1 abundance plots. TCRs were defined as expanded if absent before sensitization and observed at least eight times at the 2-week time point. TCRdb trimmed the raw reads at Q25, called clones with MiXCR and kept productive beta chains. Identical CDR3 proteins give one entry, which carries the most common genes and DNA. The authors' filters were not applied to this entry. Within this sample are about 140,000 distinct CDR3 sequences, with over 3.5% of them counted one time only. Jointly, the top ten make up over 1.1% of the sample.

V gives up 4 bases and J gives up 1 base, and the segment between their germline ends measures 14 bases. The CDR1 and CDR2 encoded by the germline V gene (reference sequence) are LGHDT and YNNKEL. Reading from cysteine to phenylalanine, the CDR3 counts 16 amino acids. Only CDR3 DNA remains: 48 bases, in frame from the first base. Total RNA was extracted from unfractionated whole blood collected in Tempus Blood RNA tubes. As TCR sequencing controls, 4 or 5 healthy volunteers were used, with blood taken at day 0, 2 weeks and 6 weeks. This clonotype was recorded many times. Its recognized antigen is unknown. One base away there is no much larger clone; base qualities are not given.

The chain is encoded by TRBV3-1 joined to TRBJ2-1; tentative D gene TRBD2, with 5 bases matching. This clonotype was sampled from a female donor in good health. The CDR3 protein is CASSPPLRVSYNEQFF. The nucleotide sequence is given as TGTGCCAGCAGCCCCCCTTTGAGGGTTTCCTACAATGAGCAGTTCTTC.